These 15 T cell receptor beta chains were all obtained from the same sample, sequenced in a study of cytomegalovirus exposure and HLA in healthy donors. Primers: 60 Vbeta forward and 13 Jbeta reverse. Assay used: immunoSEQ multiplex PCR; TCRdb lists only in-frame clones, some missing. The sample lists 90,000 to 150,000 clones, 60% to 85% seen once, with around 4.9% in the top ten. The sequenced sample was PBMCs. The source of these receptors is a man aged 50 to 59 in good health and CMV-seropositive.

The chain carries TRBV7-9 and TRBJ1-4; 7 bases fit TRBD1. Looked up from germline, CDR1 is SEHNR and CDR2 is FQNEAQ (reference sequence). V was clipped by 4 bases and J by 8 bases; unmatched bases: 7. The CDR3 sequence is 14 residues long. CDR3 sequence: CASSSTGIREKLFF. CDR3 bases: TGTGCCAGCAGCTCGACAGGGATCCGGGAAAAACTGTTTTTT.

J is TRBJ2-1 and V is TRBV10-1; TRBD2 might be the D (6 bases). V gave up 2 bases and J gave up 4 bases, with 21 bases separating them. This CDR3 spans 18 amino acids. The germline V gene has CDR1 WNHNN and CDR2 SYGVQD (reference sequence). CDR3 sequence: CASSEIQGASERYNEQFF. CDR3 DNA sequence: TGCGCCAGCAGTGAGATCCAAGGGGCTAGCGAACGATACAATGAGCAGTTCTTC.

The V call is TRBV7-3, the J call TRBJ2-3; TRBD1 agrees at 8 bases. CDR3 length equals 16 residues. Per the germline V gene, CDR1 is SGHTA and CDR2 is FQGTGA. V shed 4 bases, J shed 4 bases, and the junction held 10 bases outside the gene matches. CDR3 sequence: CASSYTRGRGADTQYF. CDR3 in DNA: TGTGCCAGCAGCTACACCAGGGGGCGAGGGGCAGATACGCAGTATTTT.

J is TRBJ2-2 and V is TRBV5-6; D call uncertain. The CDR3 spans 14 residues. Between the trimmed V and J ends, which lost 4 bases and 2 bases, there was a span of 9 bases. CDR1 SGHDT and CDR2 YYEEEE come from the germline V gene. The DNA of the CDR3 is TGTGCCAGCAGCGTCAACTTTAACACCGGGGAGCTGTTTTTT. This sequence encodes CASSVNFNTGELFF. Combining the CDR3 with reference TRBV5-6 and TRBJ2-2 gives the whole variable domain DAGVTQSPTHLIKTRGQQVTLRCSPKSGHDTVSWYQQALGQGPQFIFQYYEEEERQRGNFPDRFSGHQFPNYSSELNVNALLLGDSALYLCASSVNFNTGELFFGEGSRLTVL.

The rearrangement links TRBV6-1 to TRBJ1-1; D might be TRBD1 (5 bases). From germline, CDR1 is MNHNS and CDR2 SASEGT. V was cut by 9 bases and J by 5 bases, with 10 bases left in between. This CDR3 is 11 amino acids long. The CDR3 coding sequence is TGTGCCAGTGTTGGGGGGACTGAAGCTTTCTTT. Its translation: CASVGGTEAFF.

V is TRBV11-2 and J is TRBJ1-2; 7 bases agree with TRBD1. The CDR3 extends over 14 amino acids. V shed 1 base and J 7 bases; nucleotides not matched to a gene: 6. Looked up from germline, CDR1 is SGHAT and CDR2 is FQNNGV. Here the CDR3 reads CASSLVNSGGGYTF. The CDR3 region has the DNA TGTGCCAGCAGCTTAGTTAACTCAGGGGGTGGCTACACCTTC.

The CDR3 nucleotides are TGTGCCAGCAGTCCATCGTCCGGCGCGGGGGCTTTCTTT. Residues: CASSPSSGAGAFF. This rearrangement joins TRBV27 to TRBJ1-1; D unresolved. The V and J ends lost 5 bases and 11 bases respectively, with 18 bases between them. There are 13 residues in the CDR3. In germline, CDR1 is MNHEY, CDR2 SMNVEV (reference sequence).

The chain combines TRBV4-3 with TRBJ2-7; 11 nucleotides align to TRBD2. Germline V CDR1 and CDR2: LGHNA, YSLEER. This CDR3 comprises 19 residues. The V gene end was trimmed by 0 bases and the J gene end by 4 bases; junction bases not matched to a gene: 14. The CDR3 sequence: CASSQDTHSLAGGEYEQYF. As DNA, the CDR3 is TGCGCCAGCAGCCAAGATACCCACTCCTTAGCGGGAGGGGAGTACGAGCAGTACTTC.

CDR3 protein: CASSETGTGSSPLHF. In DNA form, the CDR3 reads TGTGCCAGCAGTGAGACCGGGACAGGGAGTTCACCCCTCCACTTT. The chain recombines TRBV2 with TRBJ1-6, with TRBD1 identical over 9 bases. V was clipped by 3 bases and J by 9 bases; unmatched bases: 6. This CDR3 region has 15 residues. Germline assignment: CDR1 SNHLY and CDR2 FYNNEI.

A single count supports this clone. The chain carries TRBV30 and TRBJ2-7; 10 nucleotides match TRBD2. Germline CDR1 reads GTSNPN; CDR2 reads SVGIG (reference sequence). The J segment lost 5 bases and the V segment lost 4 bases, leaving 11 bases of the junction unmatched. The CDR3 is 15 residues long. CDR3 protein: CAWKSGGASINEQYF. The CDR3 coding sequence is TGTGCCTGGAAAAGCGGGGGGGCTAGCATCAACGAGCAGTACTTC. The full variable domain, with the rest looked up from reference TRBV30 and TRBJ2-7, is SQTIHQWPATLVQPVGSPLSLECTVEGTSNPNLYWYRQAAGRGLQLLFYSVGIGQISSEVPQNLSASRPQDRQFILSSKKLLLSDSGFYLCAWKSGGASINEQYFGPGTRLTVT.

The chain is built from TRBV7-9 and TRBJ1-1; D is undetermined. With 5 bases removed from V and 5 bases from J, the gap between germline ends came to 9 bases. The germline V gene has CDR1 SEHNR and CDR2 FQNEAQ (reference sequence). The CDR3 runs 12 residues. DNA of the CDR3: TGTGCCAGCAGCCCTTTTAAAACTGAAGCTTTCTTT. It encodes CASSPFKTEAFF. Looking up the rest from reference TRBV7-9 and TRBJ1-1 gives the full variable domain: DTGVSQNPRHKITKRGQNVTFRCDPISEHNRLYWYRQTLGQGPEFLTYFQNEAQLEKSRLLSDRFSAERPKGSFSTLEIQRTEQGDSAMYLCASSPFKTEAFFGQGTRLTVV.

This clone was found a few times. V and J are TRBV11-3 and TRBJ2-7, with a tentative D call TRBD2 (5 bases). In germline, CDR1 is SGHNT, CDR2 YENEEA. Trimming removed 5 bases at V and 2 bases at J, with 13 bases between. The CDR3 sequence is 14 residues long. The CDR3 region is CASSPFYGAYEQYF. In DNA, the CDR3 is TGTGCCAGCAGCCCTTTCTACGGGGCCTACGAGCAGTACTTC.

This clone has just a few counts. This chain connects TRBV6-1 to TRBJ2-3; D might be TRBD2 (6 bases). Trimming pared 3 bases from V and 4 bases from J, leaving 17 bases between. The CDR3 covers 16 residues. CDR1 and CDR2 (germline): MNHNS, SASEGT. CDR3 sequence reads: CASSDKAGRSPDTQYF. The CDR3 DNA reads TGTGCCAGCAGTGATAAAGCGGGCCGGTCCCCAGATACGCAGTATTTT.

The DNA of the CDR3 is TGCGCCAGCAGCTTGACAGGGCTAAACAAAAACATTCAGTACTTC. This encodes CASSLTGLNKNIQYF. The chain couples TRBV5-1 to TRBJ2-4, with a weak D call TRBD1 (6 bases). Germline V lookup: CDR1 SGHRS, CDR2 YFSETQ. The CDR3 is 15 residues long. V lost 1 base and J lost 3, with 11 bases in between.

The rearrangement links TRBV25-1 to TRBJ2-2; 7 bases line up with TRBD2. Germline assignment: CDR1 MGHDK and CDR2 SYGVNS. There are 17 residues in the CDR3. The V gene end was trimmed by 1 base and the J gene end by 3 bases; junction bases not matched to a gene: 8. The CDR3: CASSESYGGWDTGELFF. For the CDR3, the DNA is TGTGCCAGCAGTGAATCATACGGGGGGTGGGACACCGGGGAGCTGTTTTTT.